There are a few counts of the clone carrying this TCR beta chain. What it recognizes is unknown. TCRdb used MiXCR to reprocess the reads, holding one entry per CDR3 protein. Among 290,000 or so distinct CDR3 sequences listed, roughly 25% were seen once. The data belong to a study of T cell repertoires in cytomegalovirus infection. Study at large: Indicated by public TCR beta signatures were CMV infection and matching HLA type.

Findings and limits, study-wide: Totalled public TCR beta family frequency picked out people who carried CMV plus the relevant HLA. Within the response measured ex vivo, HLA-C-restricted CMV-specific TCR beta clonotypes were dominant.

Germline V lookup: CDR1 KGHDR, CDR2 SFDVKD. CDR3 size: 17 residues. Trimming stripped 1 base from V and 0 bases from J, with 12 bases between. The TCR sequence derives from a human donor in good health (CMV status not recorded). Some clones in this sample may be carry-over from other donors' samples. The sequenced sample was PBMCs. This sequence joins TRBV24-1 and TRBJ2-1, with TRBD1 as a possible D gene (6 bases). The CDR3 loop reads CATSDFGGGNSYNEQFF. The CDR3 DNA is TGTGCCACCAGTGATTTTGGGGGCGGAAACTCCTACAATGAGCAGTTCTTC.